The TCR beta chain under discussion was sequenced for a study of blood T cell repertoires in COVID-19. Sequencing used immunoSEQ multiplex PCR; TCRdb keeps in-frame clones, though not all of them. The repertoire holds some 150,000 clones, with approximately 83% as singletons. CDR1 is MDHEN, CDR2 SYDVKM, per germline. This CDR3 contains 16 residues. The trim removed 7 bases at V and 7 bases at J, leaving 13 bases unmatched. This clone was detected a few times. The receptor was derived from a human donor in a cohort sampled during active COVID-19. V gene TRBV28 combines with J gene TRBJ2-2, with 9 positions matching TRBD2. What was sequenced was peripheral blood. Written as DNA, the CDR3 is TGTGCCAGCACTAACGCGGGAGGGCGGGTTAGCGGGGAGCTGTTTTTT. Translating it yields CASTNAGGRVSGELFF.